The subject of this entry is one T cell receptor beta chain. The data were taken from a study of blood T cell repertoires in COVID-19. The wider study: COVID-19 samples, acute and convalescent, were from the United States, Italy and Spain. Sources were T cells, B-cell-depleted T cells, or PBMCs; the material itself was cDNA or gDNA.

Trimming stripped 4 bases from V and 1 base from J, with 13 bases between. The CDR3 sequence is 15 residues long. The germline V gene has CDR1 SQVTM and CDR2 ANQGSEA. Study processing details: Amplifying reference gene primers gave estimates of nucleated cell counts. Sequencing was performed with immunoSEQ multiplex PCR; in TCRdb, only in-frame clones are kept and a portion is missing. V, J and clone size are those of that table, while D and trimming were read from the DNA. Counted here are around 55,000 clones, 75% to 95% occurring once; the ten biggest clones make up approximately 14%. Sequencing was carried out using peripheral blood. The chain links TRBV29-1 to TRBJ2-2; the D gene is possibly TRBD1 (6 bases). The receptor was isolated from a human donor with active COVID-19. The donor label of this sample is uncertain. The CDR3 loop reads CSVVVGTQNTGELFF. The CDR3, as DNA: TGCAGCGTTGTGGTTGGGACACAGAACACCGGGGAGCTGTTTTTT.